The source of this T cell receptor (beta chain) is a study of T cell responses to AZD1222 COVID-19 vaccine. Trimming stripped 4 bases from V and 2 bases from J, with 11 bases between. The CDR3 loop spans 14 amino acids. Germline V CDR1 and CDR2: SGDLS, YYNGEE. Method: immunoSEQ multiplex PCR; TCRdb's copy keeps in-frame clones and lacks some. Here the sample spans about 210,000 clones, around 94% being singletons. The chain is built from TRBV9 and TRBJ2-3; D not certain. The starting material was peripheral blood, obtained 28 days after the second dose of the MenACWY control vaccine. This receptor was identified in an adult who received the MenACWY meningococcal vaccine as a control. The CDR3 protein is CASSLYVATDTQYF. In nucleotides, the CDR3 is TGTGCCAGCAGCCTTTATGTGGCCACAGATACGCAGTATTTT.